Following are 21 T cell receptor beta chains from one sample sequenced in a study of shared T cell receptors in the human thymus. Sequenced by immunoSEQ multiplex PCR; TCRdb stores in-frame clones only, minus some. This repertoire shows about 660,000 clones, approximately 90% found once; its top ten account for 0.008% to 0.011%. This same sample was also taken into another study, of human thymus T cells.

Material: thymocytes. The receptors come from a boy in the first two years of life with a congenital heart defect.

The chain is built from TRBV20-1 and TRBJ1-1; D is ambiguous. The ends were cut back, 3 bases at V and 5 bases at J, with 7 bases in the middle. The CDR3 runs 11 residues. From germline, CDR1 is DFQATT and CDR2 SNEGSKA (reference sequence). The CDR3 here is CSASGRTEAFF. The DNA for the CDR3 is TGCAGTGCTAGCGGGAGGACTGAAGCTTTCTTT.

V is TRBV14 and J is TRBJ2-1; 7 bases line up with TRBD2. CDR1 and CDR2 (germline): SGHDN, FVKESK. The junction had 11 bases not matched to a gene; V was cut back by 0 bases and J by 6 bases. The CDR3 totals 17 residues. CDR3 DNA sequence: TGTGCCAGCAGCCAAGAAGGCGTGGCGACTAGCCTCAATGAGCAGTTCTTC. Its translation is CASSQEGVATSLNEQFF.

The V and J genes are TRBV25-1 and TRBJ2-3, with 9 bases aligning to TRBD1. This CDR3 has 15 residues. Germline V gives CDR1 MGHDK, CDR2 SYGVNS. V lost 4 bases to trimming and J lost 5 bases; unmatched junction nucleotides: 7. CDR3 sequence (DNA): TGTGCCAGCAGTGTCCACAGGGGGCTGTTAGATACGCAGTATTTT. Protein: CASSVHRGLLDTQYF.

The rearrangement links TRBV7-2 to TRBJ2-2; TRBD1 matches 9 bases. Germline V gene sequence: CDR1 SGHTA, CDR2 FQGNSA. The CDR3 has 18 amino acids. V lost 1 base, J lost 0 bases, and 6 bases stayed unmatched. The CDR3 nucleotides read TGTGCCAGCAGCTTAGGGACAGGGGCGAAATCGAACACCGGGGAGCTGTTTTTT. Amino acids: CASSLGTGAKSNTGELFF.

The V gene is TRBV11-2, the J gene TRBJ1-2; the match to TRBD1 covers 8 bases. This CDR3 has 14 residues. Trimming at V came to 0 bases and at J to 6 bases, leaving 3 bases not matched to a gene. Germline V CDR1 and CDR2: SGHAT, FQNNGV. The CDR3 loop reads CASSLDSGGDGYTF. DNA of the CDR3: TGTGCCAGCAGCTTAGATTCAGGGGGCGATGGCTACACCTTC.

V usage is TRBV6-1 and J usage is TRBJ2-2; TRBD2 aligns across 9 bases. The CDR3 is 19 amino acids. The V gene end was trimmed by 3 bases and the J gene end by 3 bases; junction bases not matched to a gene: 14. Looked up from germline, CDR1 is MNHNS and CDR2 is SASEGT. The CDR3 DNA is TGTGCCAGCAGTGATATTGAGCGGGAGGTCCACATTCACACCGGGGAGCTGTTTTTT. Translated: CASSDIEREVHIHTGELFF.

The V and J genes are TRBV4-2 and TRBJ2-7; 7 nucleotides match TRBD2. The CDR3 has 15 amino acids. Germline V gene sequence: CDR1 LGHNA, CDR2 YNFKEQ. The J segment lost 0 bases and the V segment lost 4 bases, leaving 6 bases of the junction unmatched. The CDR3 loop reads CASSPGTTLSYEQYF. The CDR3 bases are TGTGCCAGCAGCCCGGGGACTACTCTCTCCTACGAGCAGTACTTC.

The rearrangement links TRBV4-2 to TRBJ2-1; 9 nucleotides align to TRBD2. The germline gives CDR1 LGHNA, CDR2 YNFKEQ. There are 18 residues in the CDR3. Trimming removed 2 bases from V and 1 base from J; junction bases left unmatched: 9. The CDR3 region is CASSQKGGRESSYNEQFF. The CDR3 bases are TGTGCCAGCAGCCAAAAGGGCGGGAGGGAATCGTCCTACAATGAGCAGTTCTTC.

The count of this clone is one. The chain recombines TRBV29-1 with TRBJ2-3, with TRBD2 matching over 12 bases. The CDR3 is made up of 17 amino acids. Germline assignment: CDR1 SQVTM and CDR2 ANQGSEA. Trimming at V came to 1 base and at J to 2 bases, leaving 7 bases not matched to a gene. The CDR3 loop reads CSVEGTSGIYFTDTQYF. CDR3 nucleotides: TGCAGCGTTGAAGGGACTAGCGGGATATATTTCACAGATACGCAGTATTTT.

Comment on this clone: This specimen includes other DNA sequences encoding the same CDR3. The V call is TRBV5-1, the J call TRBJ2-1; 11 bases are a match to TRBD2. J was trimmed by 5 bases and V by 4 bases; bases with no gene match: 2. Germline CDR1 reads SGHRS; CDR2 reads YFSETQ. The CDR3 contains 14 residues. The DNA of the CDR3 is TGCGCCAGCAGCCTGGGACTAGCGGACAATGAGCAGTTCTTC. Translating it yields CASSLGLADNEQFF.

This clone was counted a few times. DNA of the CDR3: TGCGCCAGCAGCTCCCAGACAGGGACTGGGGCCAACGTCCTGACTTTC. Translated: CASSSQTGTGANVLTF. The gene calls are TRBV5-1 and TRBJ2-6; the match to TRBD1 covers 7 bases. The V gene end was trimmed by 3 bases and the J gene end by 2 bases; junction bases not matched to a gene: 5. The CDR3 spans 16 residues. CDR1 and CDR2 from the germline V gene are SGHRS and YFSETQ.

The chain combines TRBV14 with TRBJ2-7, with TRBD1 as a possible D gene (6 bases). Per the germline V gene, CDR1 is SGHDN and CDR2 is FVKESK. CDR3 length: 15 amino acids. V was shortened by 0 bases and J by 3 bases, with 12 bases between the two germline ends. The CDR3 here is CASSQELGRGYEQYF. Written as DNA, the CDR3 is TGTGCCAGCAGCCAAGAATTGGGCAGGGGCTACGAGCAGTACTTC.

V gene TRBV2 combines with J gene TRBJ2-1; 13 nucleotides align to TRBD2. Germline CDR1 is SNHLY and CDR2 is FYNNEI. CDR3 length equals 16 residues. Trimming at V came to 6 bases and at J to 2 bases, leaving 4 bases not matched to a gene. This CDR3 reads CASRGLAGSPYNEQFF. CDR3 DNA sequence: TGTGCCAGCAGGGGACTAGCGGGATCTCCCTACAATGAGCAGTTCTTC.

The gene calls are TRBV15 and TRBJ1-1; D is possibly TRBD1 (6 bases). V was cut by 1 base and J by 0 bases, with 18 bases left in between. The CDR3 is 18 residues long. Germline-derived CDR1 and CDR2 are LNHNV and YYDKDF (reference sequence). CDR3: CATSRATQQGTMNTEAFF. In nucleotides, the CDR3 is TGTGCCACCAGCAGAGCCACCCAACAGGGAACCATGAACACTGAAGCTTTCTTT. The full variable domain, its missing parts supplied by reference TRBV15 and TRBJ1-1, is DAMVIQNPRYQVTQFGKPVTLSCSQTLNHNVMYWYQQKSSQAPKLLFHYYDKDFNNEADTPDNFQSRRPNTSFCFLDIRSPGLGDTAMYLCATSRATQQGTMNTEAFFGQGTRLTVV.

The CDR3 DNA is TGCGCCAGCAGCCAAGATCGGGGAACCTCTGGAAACACCATATATTTT. Residues: CASSQDRGTSGNTIYF. The gene calls are TRBV4-3 and TRBJ1-3; no definite D call. The CDR3 consists of 16 residues. V was clipped by 0 bases and J by 0 bases, with 9 bases between them. Germline CDR1 and CDR2: LGHNA and YSLEER.

The chain has TRBV15 and TRBJ2-7; the D gene is possibly TRBD1 (5 bases). The CDR3 totals 15 residues. V lost 0 bases to trimming and J lost 2 bases, with 11 bases between them. Per germline, CDR1 LNHNV and CDR2 YYDKDF (reference sequence). CDR3 amino acids: CATSRDWGRAYEQYF. CDR3 in DNA: TGTGCCACCAGCAGAGATTGGGGCCGGGCCTACGAGCAGTACTTC.

The chain uses TRBV9 and TRBJ2-5, with D possibly TRBD1 on 5 matching bases. CDR1 is SGDLS and CDR2 is YYNGEE in the germline V gene. The CDR3 is 13 amino acids. V lost 6 bases and J 10 bases, leaving 19 bases between the germline ends. CDR3 nucleotide sequence: TGTGCCAGCACCCCTCACAGGAAGTTGGGCCAGTACTTC. It encodes CASTPHRKLGQYF.

V gene TRBV27 combines with J gene TRBJ2-3; TRBD2 agrees at 8 bases. The CDR3 sequence is 16 residues long. The germline CDR1 and CDR2 sequences are MNHEY and SMNVEV (reference sequence). Trimming removed 2 bases from V and 4 bases from J; junction bases left unmatched: 8. The CDR3 here is CASSLRREGLADTQYF. Written as DNA, the CDR3 is TGTGCCAGCAGTTTACGCCGGGAGGGCCTAGCAGATACGCAGTATTTT.

The genes are TRBV28 and TRBJ1-1; D not certain. The CDR3 has 13 residues. Trimming took off 6 bases at V and 4 bases at J, with 12 bases between the two ends. The germline V gene encodes CDR1 MDHEN and CDR2 SYDVKM. CDR3 coding DNA: TGTGCCAGCAGGCGTTTTGGTGGCACTGAAGCTTTCTTT. This translates into CASRRFGGTEAFF.

This clone appeared a few times. This rearrangement joins TRBV27 to TRBJ1-1, with a weak D call TRBD1 (5 bases). CDR3 length: 14 residues. Trimming took off 0 bases at V and 8 bases at J, with 13 bases between the two ends. Germline V gives CDR1 MNHEY, CDR2 SMNVEV (reference sequence). This chain's CDR3 is CASSLSRGIIEAFF. The CDR3, as DNA: TGTGCCAGCAGTTTATCCCGGGGGATCATAGAAGCTTTCTTT.

The J gene is TRBJ2-7, the V gene TRBV6-1; 9 bases are a match to TRBD2. CDR3 size: 13 residues. The J segment lost 1 base and the V segment lost 7 bases, leaving 2 bases of the junction unmatched. Germline loops: CDR1 MNHNS, CDR2 SASEGT. CDR3 protein: CASTSGRSYEQYF. CDR3 DNA: TGTGCCAGCACCAGCGGGAGGTCCTACGAGCAGTACTTC.